Following are 24 T cell receptor beta chains from one sample sequenced in a study of blood T cell repertoires in COVID-19 (dated by TCRdb to about 2020). Library preparation employed the immunoSEQ multiplex PCR assay. TCRdb mirrors the immuneACCESS table, restricted to in-frame sequences. Some clones are absent from its copies; in checked studies, under half trace to an unresolved V gene, and the reason for the others is unknown. Present in this sample are about 270,000 clones, under 90% of which were seen just once. The ten largest clones represent 1.9% of the sample. Sequenced: PBMCs or T cells enriched from blood (not recorded which). The receptors derive from a woman in her sixties or seventies who had recovered from COVID-19.

The genes are TRBV27 and TRBJ2-1; 11 bases fit TRBD2. The CDR3 extends over 15 amino acids. J lost 8 bases, V lost 5 bases, and 8 bases had no gene match. CDR1 is MNHEY, CDR2 SMNVEV, per germline (reference sequence). The DNA for the CDR3 is TGTGCCAGCAGTGATAGCGGGAGGGCCTTGGATGAGCAGTTCTTC. Protein product: CASSDSGRALDEQFF.

The rearrangement links TRBV7-9 to TRBJ1-1, with TRBD1 matching 9 bases. Germline lookup yields CDR1 SEHNR and CDR2 FQNEAQ (reference sequence). The CDR3 extends over 16 amino acids. The J segment lost 4 bases and the V segment lost 5 bases, leaving 11 bases of the junction unmatched. The CDR3 nucleotides read TGTGCCAGCAGCGTACCGGGACAGGGTGGGGGCACTGAAGCTTTCTTT. Its protein is CASSVPGQGGGTEAFF.

The chain couples TRBV9 to TRBJ1-2; D may be TRBD1 (5 bases). CDR3 length: 14 amino acids. Germline CDR1 and CDR2: SGDLS and YYNGEE. The V end lost 2 bases, the J end lost 7 bases, and 15 bases lay between the germline ends. CDR3 bases: TGTGCCAGCAGCGTGCTGGGGGAGGCGGTTGGCTACACCTTC. It is translated as CASSVLGEAVGYTF.

The V and J genes are TRBV30 and TRBJ1-5; 9 positions agree with TRBD1. CDR3 length: 14 amino acids. V dropped 0 bases and J dropped 6; count of bases not matched to a gene: 3. Germline V gene sequence: CDR1 GTSNPN, CDR2 SVGIG (reference sequence). The CDR3 coding sequence is TGTGCCTGGAGTGTCCGGGACAGGGCTCAGCCCCAGCATTTT. Translation gives CAWSVRDRAQPQHF.

V gene TRBV11-3 combines with J gene TRBJ1-5; 7 bases agree with TRBD1. CDR1 SGHNT and CDR2 YENEEA come from the germline V gene. This CDR3 comprises 15 residues. Trimming cost V 1 base and J 4 bases; bases outside gene matches: 4. The CDR3 DNA reads as TGTGCCAGCAGCTTAGGAGGACAGGTAAATCAGCCCCAGCATTTT. Protein: CASSLGGQVNQPQHF.

V usage is TRBV5-1 and J usage is TRBJ2-7, with D perhaps matching TRBD2 (6 bases). The CDR3 totals 13 residues. Trimming removed 4 bases at V and 7 bases at J, with 15 bases between. The germline CDR1 and CDR2 sequences are SGHRS and YFSETQ. Written as DNA, the CDR3 is TGCGCCAGCAGCCCACGACTGGGGGGAGAGCAGTACTTC. Translated, it gives CASSPRLGGEQYF. Variable domain in full (rest from reference TRBV5-1 and TRBJ2-7): KAGVTQTPRYLIKTRGQQVTLSCSPISGHRSVSWYQQTPGQGLQFLFEYFSETQRNKGNFPGRFSGRQFSNSRSEMNVSTLELGDSALYLCASSPRLGGEQYFGPGTRLTVT.

V and J are TRBV5-4 and TRBJ1-3; D unclear. This CDR3 is built from 16 residues. V shed 4 bases and J shed 2 bases, with 16 bases lying between them. Germline CDR1 is SGHNT and CDR2 is YYREEE (reference sequence). The CDR3 loop reads CASSSSGSNPGNTIYF. The CDR3 DNA sequence: TGTGCCAGCAGCAGTTCCGGGTCCAACCCTGGAAACACCATATATTTT.

This clone was counted a single time. This chain connects TRBV5-4 to TRBJ1-3; TRBD1 is a possible D gene (5 bases). V shed 4 bases and J shed 4 bases, with 27 bases lying between them. The CDR3 spans 19 residues. Germline values: CDR1 SGHNT, CDR2 YYREEE (reference sequence). The CDR3 region is CASSRLTAGGSLGGNTIYF. In nucleotides, the CDR3 is TGTGCCAGCAGCAGACTCACCGCCGGGGGGAGTCTGGGCGGAAACACCATATATTTT.

The J gene is TRBJ2-7, the V gene TRBV14, with 7 bases aligning to TRBD2. Trimming removed 1 base from V and 2 bases from J; junction bases left unmatched: 5. In germline, CDR1 is SGHDN, CDR2 FVKESK. The CDR3 loop spans 15 amino acids. The CDR3 region is CASSQVGGAPYEQYF. The CDR3 DNA sequence: TGTGCCAGCAGCCAAGTGGGAGGGGCTCCCTACGAGCAGTACTTC.

V is TRBV7-2 and J is TRBJ1-2, with 7 nucleotides matching TRBD1. Germline V gene lookup returns CDR1 SGHTA and CDR2 FQGNSA. V was pared by 3 bases and J by 6 bases, with 7 bases of the junction left unmatched. CDR3 length equals 14 residues. The CDR3 loop is CASSFLNRGDGYTF. CDR3 bases: TGTGCCAGCAGCTTCCTGAACAGGGGTGATGGCTACACCTTC.

This chain connects TRBV5-4 to TRBJ1-2, with TRBD1 identical over 8 bases. V trimming: 6 bases; J trimming: 4 bases; junction bases outside the gene matches: 8. The CDR3 has 14 amino acids. Germline V CDR1 and CDR2: SGHNT, YYREEE (reference sequence). CDR3 coding DNA: TGTGCCAGCACCCCTGGACAGGGAACCTATGGCTACACCTTC. Protein sequence: CASTPGQGTYGYTF. Variable domain in full (rest from reference TRBV5-4 and TRBJ1-2): ETGVTQSPTHLIKTRGQQVTLRCSSQSGHNTVSWYQQALGQGPQFIFQYYREEENGRGNFPPRFSGLQFPNYSSELNVNALELDDSALYLCASTPGQGTYGYTFGSGTRLTVV.

The chain uses TRBV28 and TRBJ2-7, with no clear D. The ends were cut back, 4 bases at V and 0 bases at J, with 7 bases in the middle. From germline, CDR1 is MDHEN and CDR2 SYDVKM. The CDR3 is made up of 13 amino acids. CDR3 residues: CASSSRYSYEQYF. The CDR3 nucleotides read TGTGCCAGCAGTTCGAGATACTCCTACGAGCAGTACTTC.

The V gene is TRBV7-3, the J gene TRBJ2-1, with D maybe TRBD2 (6 bases). Germline V gene data show CDR1 as SGHTA and CDR2 as FQGTGA. The CDR3 sequence is 13 residues long. Trimming removed 3 bases at V and 5 bases at J, with 8 bases between. The CDR3 loop reads CASSLGLNNEQFF. In nucleotides, the CDR3 is TGTGCCAGCAGCTTGGGACTGAACAATGAGCAGTTCTTC. Full variable domain (remainder filled in from reference TRBV7-3 and TRBJ2-1): GAGVSQTPSNKVTEKGKYVELRCDPISGHTALYWYRQSLGQGPEFLIYFQGTGAADDSGLPNDRFFAVRPEGSVSTLKIQRTERGDSAVYLCASSLGLNNEQFFGPGTRLTVL.

The rearrangement uses TRBV11-2 and TRBJ1-4, with TRBD1 matching 7 bases. Germline-derived CDR1 and CDR2 are SGHAT and FQNNGV. Trimming at V came to 5 bases and at J to 7 bases, leaving 4 bases not matched to a gene. The CDR3 sequence is 13 residues long. In nucleotides, the CDR3 is TGTGCCAGCAGCATACAGGGGACTGAAAAACTGTTTTTT. Protein: CASSIQGTEKLFF.

This clone was seen only a few times. The CDR3 DNA reads as TGCGCCAGCAGCCAATGGTCAGGCGTTCTGGAAAAACTGTTTTTT. Residues: CASSQWSGVLEKLFF. The genes are TRBV4-1 and TRBJ1-4, with D uncertain. Trimming left V 2 bases short and J 8 bases short, with 15 bases between. Germline CDR1 reads MGHRA; CDR2 reads YSYEKL. This CDR3 is 15 amino acids long.

The V and J genes are TRBV9 and TRBJ2-2; tentative D call: TRBD1 (6 bases). CDR3 length: 17 amino acids. The ends were cut back, 2 bases at V and 7 bases at J, with 21 bases in the middle. Germline CDR1 SGDLS, CDR2 YYNGEE. This CDR3 reads CASSVDPEGVRIGELFF. For the CDR3, the DNA is TGTGCCAGCAGCGTCGACCCCGAGGGGGTCCGCATCGGGGAGCTGTTTTTT.

J is TRBJ1-2 and V is TRBV30; TRBD1 agrees at 7 bases. With V trimmed by 2 bases and J by 2 bases, 5 bases remained unmatched. The CDR3 sequence is 14 residues long. Germline V CDR1 and CDR2: GTSNPN, SVGIG (reference sequence). CDR3 sequence reads: CAWSRKQGNYGYTF. CDR3 coding DNA: TGTGCCTGGAGTCGTAAACAGGGGAACTATGGCTACACCTTC.

In this sample, this clone turned up once. This chain connects TRBV1 to TRBJ2-7; the listed D gene, TRBD2, was not tested against the DNA. TRBV1 is a pseudogene. This CDR3 comprises 16 residues. DNA for the CDR3: TGCACCAGCAGCCAAGTAGGACTAGCGGGAGTCTACGAGCAGTACTTC. It codes for CTSSQVGLAGVYEQYF.

The chain couples TRBV6-2 or TRBV6-3 to TRBJ2-7; D is possibly TRBD1 (6 bases). CDR3 size: 13 residues. Trimming shortened V by 3 bases and J by 5 bases, and 11 bases separated the two germline ends. Germline V gene sequence: CDR1 MNHEY, CDR2 SVGEGT. The CDR3 DNA reads TGTGCCAGCAGTTATGACAGGCCCCACGAGCAGTACTTC. Protein: CASSYDRPHEQYF.

This chain connects TRBV2 to TRBJ1-2; a weak D match, TRBD1 (6 bases). The CDR3 is made up of 16 amino acids. CDR1 and CDR2 (germline): SNHLY, FYNNEI. With 7 bases removed from V and 3 bases from J, the gap between germline ends came to 21 bases. This chain's CDR3 is CASMDYAGTLYYGYTF. In DNA form, the CDR3 reads TGTGCCAGCATGGATTACGCCGGGACACTTTACTATGGCTACACCTTC.

The V gene is TRBV7-6, the J gene TRBJ1-1; 9 bases are shared with TRBD1. Germline V CDR1 and CDR2: SGHVS, FNYEAQ. V dropped 1 base and J dropped 3; count of bases not matched to a gene: 0. This CDR3 has 14 residues. CDR3 nucleotide sequence: TGTGCCAGCAGCTTAGGACAGGGGGACACTGAAGCTTTCTTT. Translation: CASSLGQGDTEAFF. The entire variable domain, with the rest obtained from reference TRBV7-6 and TRBJ1-1, is as follows: GAGVSQSPRYKVTKRGQDVALRCDPISGHVSLYWYRQALGQGPEFLTYFNYEAQQDKSGLPNDRFSAERPEGSISTLTIQRTEQRDSAMYRCASSLGQGDTEAFFGQGTRLTVV.

The chain links TRBV5-1 to TRBJ2-3, with 8 bases fitting TRBD2. V dropped 0 bases and J dropped 6; count of bases not matched to a gene: 9. This CDR3 has 16 residues. Germline V lookup: CDR1 SGHRS, CDR2 YFSETQ. CDR3 residues: CASSLGASGLADTQYF. In DNA form, the CDR3 reads TGCGCCAGCAGCTTGGGGGCTAGCGGGTTAGCGGATACGCAGTATTTT.

The CDR3 nucleotides read TGTGCCAGCAGTTCGGGGGTGAACACTGAAGCTTTCTTT. Translation gives CASSSGVNTEAFF. V is TRBV12-3 or TRBV12-4 and J is TRBJ1-1, with D perhaps TRBD1 (5 bases). The V end lost 4 bases, the J end lost 0 bases, and 6 bases lay between the germline ends. The CDR3 is 13 residues long.

This chain connects TRBV18 to TRBJ1-2; 7 bases are a match to TRBD1. Looked up from germline, CDR1 is KGHSH and CDR2 is LQKENI. CDR3 length equals 13 residues. V was pared by 1 base and J by 8 bases, with 4 bases of the junction left unmatched. CDR3 amino acids: CASSPLQGEGYTF. DNA of the CDR3: TGTGCCAGCTCACCACTGCAGGGGGAAGGCTACACCTTC.